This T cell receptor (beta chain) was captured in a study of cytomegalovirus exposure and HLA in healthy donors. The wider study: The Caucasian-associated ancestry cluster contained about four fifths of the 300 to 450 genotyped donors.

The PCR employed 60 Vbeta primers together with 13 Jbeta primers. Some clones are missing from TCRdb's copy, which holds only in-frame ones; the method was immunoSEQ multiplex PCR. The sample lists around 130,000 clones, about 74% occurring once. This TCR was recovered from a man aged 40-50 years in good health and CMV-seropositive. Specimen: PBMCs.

CDR3 protein: CASSSEGTGTEQFF. CDR3 bases: TGCGCCAGCAGCTCTGAAGGGACAGGGACTGAGCAGTTCTTC. The chain combines TRBV5-1 with TRBJ2-1, with 9 positions matching TRBD1. Trimming removed 3 bases from V and 9 bases from J; junction bases left unmatched: 7. The CDR3 has 14 amino acids. Germline V gene sequence: CDR1 SGHRS, CDR2 YFSETQ.